This TCR beta chain came from a study of shared clonotypes between healthy human individuals (dated by TCRdb to the early 2020s). Study-wide context: A couple of women and a few men aged 18 to 49 years were included in the cohort. To increase sequencing depth and limit assay-specific biases, TCR repertoire library preparation and sequencing were carried out by different laboratories using diverse techniques. To estimate repertoire size and how much clonotype sharing occurs between individuals, the study deeply sequenced the blood TCR repertoires of five healthy adults. Per donor, three plates each were used for CD4 naive and CD4 memory, two for CD8 naive, and one for CD8 memory. Between about 0.85 and 9.5 billion PBMCs per donor were obtained by leukapheresis.

For the CD8 naive samples, CD45RO-negative cells were positively selected for CCR7, yielding a CD45RA+CCR7+ population from which TemRA cells were excluded. Healthy HIV-negative adults with no recently reported acute infections or vaccinations were included as donors. Every donor was a Caucasian adult living in Nashville, Tennessee, USA. Blood was collected by leukapheresis, and PBMCs were isolated by Ficoll-Histopaque density gradient centrifugation and then cryopreserved in liquid nitrogen vapor phase. Analytical flow cytometry was used to check the purity and quantity of each magnetically sorted T cell population. Genomic DNA was isolated from each sorted fraction and quantified by UV absorbance on a Nanodrop 2000c. As to this clone: Its antigen is currently not known. Base qualities are not provided; no much larger clone lies one nucleotide away.

V gives up 2 bases and J gives up 5 bases, and the segment between their germline ends measures 7 bases. Including cysteine and phenylalanine, the CDR3 has 13 amino acids. Only the CDR3 portion is preserved as DNA: 39 bases, with reading frame beginning at the first base. CDR1 is given as LNHDA and CDR2 as SQIVND, both from the germline V gene (reference sequence). The paper's findings and limits, for the study overall: Pairwise subsampling indicated that sequencing depth was expected to affect the degree of clonotype sharing among donors. The small number of donors limited the genetic and exposure-history diversity represented. Higher generation probabilities were observed for clonotypes shared by all four sorted-subset donors than for non-shared clonotypes. Estimated clonotype richness was generally larger for naive than for memory subsets. Sampling was limited to blood, and TCR repertoires in tissue likely differ from TCR repertoires in blood. Sharing across a few donors was observed for about 5% of naive CD4, 3% to 3.5% of naive CD8, over 2% of memory CD4, and about 0.39% of memory CD8 clonotypes. Rarefaction of sorted-subset datasets indicated incomplete sequencing despite the large sequencing depth.

Using the deep immunoSEQ assay, multiplex PCR amplified TCR CDR3 regions from genomic DNA. Extracted genomic DNA from each cell subset was spread evenly across all wells of several immunoSEQ 96-well plates, with each plate serving as a replicate. For sorted subsets, roughly 0.2 ug genomic DNA, equal to some 28,000 T cell genomes, was loaded into each replicate PCR. Purified libraries were quantified with a Qubit 3.0 fluorometer, sized on a Bioanalyzer 2100, and re-quantified with the KAPA Library Quantification kit. Every immunoSEQ 96-well plate was sequenced on a dedicated single-read 150-cycle Illumina NextSeq 550 flow cell. In the source study's methods: Because the immunoSEQ output included only junctional sequences and no quality scores, the filtering could not be the same as the filtering used for full-length reads. Sequences were annotated with PyIR, a Python wrapper for IgBLAST v1.9, and V/J genes and CDR3 were assigned using IMGT germline references. Reads with weak V/J assignments (E-value above 1e-6), missing CDR3, stop codons, out-of-frame junctions, or ambiguous translated residues were removed. A V3J clonotype was defined by an identical inferred V gene, J gene, and CDR3 amino acid sequence. To compute the percentage overlap between repertoires, the number of shared unique clonotypes was divided by the size of the smaller repertoire. Three approaches were used to assess repertoire richness: RTK rarefaction, the Chao1 estimator, and Recon v2.1 estimates of unobserved clonotypes. Generation probabilities for all TCRbeta clonotypes obtained by the gDNA method from a few donors were computed using OLGA. TCRdb retrieved this table from immuneACCESS and kept in-frame rearrangements only. Not all clones are present; in checked studies, unresolved V genes account for under half, and no reason is known for the remainder. Clone size and the V and J calls come from that table; the DNA yielded D and trimming. This sample gives approximately 740,000 clones in total; nearly 95% of them show up just once. The biggest ten clones account for 24% of the sample.

Sequenced: naive CD8+ T cells sorted from blood. In light of the paper, this sample's cell subset or site label describes: CD45RA+CCR7+. The V and J genes are TRBV19 and TRBJ2-1, with the D gene not confidently named. The TCR originated in a man younger than 40 in good health. This receptor carries the CDR3 CASSIPLNNEQFF. The bases are TGTGCCAGTAGTATACCACTTAACAATGAGCAGTTCTTC.